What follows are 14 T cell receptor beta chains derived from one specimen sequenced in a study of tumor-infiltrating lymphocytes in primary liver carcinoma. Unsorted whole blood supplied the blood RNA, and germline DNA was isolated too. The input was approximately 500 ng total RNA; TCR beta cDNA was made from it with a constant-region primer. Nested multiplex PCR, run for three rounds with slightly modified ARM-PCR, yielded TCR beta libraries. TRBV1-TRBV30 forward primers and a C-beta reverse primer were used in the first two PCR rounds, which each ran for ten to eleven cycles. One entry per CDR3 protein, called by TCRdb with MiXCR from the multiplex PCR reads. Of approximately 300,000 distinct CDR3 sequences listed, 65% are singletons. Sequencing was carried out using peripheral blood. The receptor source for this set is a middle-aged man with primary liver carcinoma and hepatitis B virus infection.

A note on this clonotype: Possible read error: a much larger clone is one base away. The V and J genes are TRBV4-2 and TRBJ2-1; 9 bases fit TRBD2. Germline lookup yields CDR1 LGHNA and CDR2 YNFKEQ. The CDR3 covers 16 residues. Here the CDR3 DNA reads TGTGCCAGCAGCCAAGTCTCTAGCGGGGCCTACAATAAGCAGTTCTTC. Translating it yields CASSQVSSGAYNKQFF.

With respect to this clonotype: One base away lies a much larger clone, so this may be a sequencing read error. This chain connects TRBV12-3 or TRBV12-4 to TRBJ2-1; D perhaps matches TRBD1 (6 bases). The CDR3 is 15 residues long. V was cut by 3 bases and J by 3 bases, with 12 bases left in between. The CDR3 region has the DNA TGTGCCAGCAGTTTTGAACAGGGAAACTACAATGAGCAGTTCTTC. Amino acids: CASSFEQGNYNEQFF.

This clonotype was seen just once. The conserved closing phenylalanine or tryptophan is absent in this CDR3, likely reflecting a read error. The CDR3 DNA sequence: TGTGCCAGCAGCTCGGAGGGCTGGCATGACTCTGTTTTCGATGAGCAGTTCTCC. It specifies CASSSEGWHDSVFDEQFS. The V call is TRBV5-5, the J call TRBJ2-1; possible D gene TRBD2, 6 bases. The CDR3 extends over 18 amino acids. Trimming pared 3 bases from V and 8 bases from J, leaving 27 bases between. Per germline, CDR1 SGHKS and CDR2 YYEKEE (reference sequence).

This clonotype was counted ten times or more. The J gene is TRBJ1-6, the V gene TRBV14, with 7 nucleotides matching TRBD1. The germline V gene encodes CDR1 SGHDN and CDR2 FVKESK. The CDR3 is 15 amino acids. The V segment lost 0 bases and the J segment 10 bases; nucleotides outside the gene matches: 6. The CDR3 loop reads CASSQEGGGVSPLHF. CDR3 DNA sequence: TGTGCCAGCAGCCAAGAAGGAGGGGGCGTCTCACCCCTCCACTTT.

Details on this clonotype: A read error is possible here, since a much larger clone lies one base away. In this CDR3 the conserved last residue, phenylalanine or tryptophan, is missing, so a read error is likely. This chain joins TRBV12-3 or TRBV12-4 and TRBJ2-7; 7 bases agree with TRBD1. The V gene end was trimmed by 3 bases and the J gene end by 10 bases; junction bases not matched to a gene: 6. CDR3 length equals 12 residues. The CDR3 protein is CASSLFTGAQYY. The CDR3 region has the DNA TGTGCCAGCAGTTTGTTTACAGGGGCTCAGTACTAC.

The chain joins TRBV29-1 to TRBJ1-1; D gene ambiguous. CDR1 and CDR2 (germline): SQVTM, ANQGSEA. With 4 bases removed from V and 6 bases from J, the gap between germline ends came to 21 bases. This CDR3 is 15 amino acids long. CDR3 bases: TGCAGCGTTGGTCCAGTGTGGGGTATGGTCTCTGAAGCTTTCTTT. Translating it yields CSVGPVWGMVSEAFF. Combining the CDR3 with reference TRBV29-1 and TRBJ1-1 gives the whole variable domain SAVISQKPSRDICQRGTSLTIQCQVDSQVTMMFWYRQQPGQSLTLIATANQGSEATYESGFVIDKFPISRPNLTFSTLTVSNMSPEDSSIYLCSVGPVWGMVSEAFFGQGTRLTVV.

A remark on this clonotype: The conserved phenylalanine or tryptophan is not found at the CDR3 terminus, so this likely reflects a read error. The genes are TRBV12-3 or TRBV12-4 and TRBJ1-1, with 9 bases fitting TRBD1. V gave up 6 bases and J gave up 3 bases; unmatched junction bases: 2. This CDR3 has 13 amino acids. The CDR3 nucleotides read TGTGCCAGCAGCAGGACAGGGGACACTGAAGCTTTCCTT. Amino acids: CASSRTGDTEAFL.

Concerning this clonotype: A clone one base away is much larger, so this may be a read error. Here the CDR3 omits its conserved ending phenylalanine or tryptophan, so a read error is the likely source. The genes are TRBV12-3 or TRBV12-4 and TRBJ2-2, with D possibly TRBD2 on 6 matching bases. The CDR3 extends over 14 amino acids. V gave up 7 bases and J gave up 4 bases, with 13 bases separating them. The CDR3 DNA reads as TGTGCCAGCACCGGAGGGCCAGGCACCGGGGAGCTGTTTTCT. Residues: CASTGGPGTGELFS.

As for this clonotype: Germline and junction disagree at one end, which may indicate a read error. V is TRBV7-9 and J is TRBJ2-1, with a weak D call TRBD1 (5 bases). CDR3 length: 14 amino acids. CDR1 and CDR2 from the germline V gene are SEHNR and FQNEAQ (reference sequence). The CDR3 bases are TGTGCCAGCAGCTTAATATCCAGGGTCAATGAGGAGTTCTTC. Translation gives CASSLISRVNEEFF. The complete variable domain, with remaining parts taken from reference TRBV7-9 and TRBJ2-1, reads DTGVSQNPRHKITKRGQNVTFRCDPISEHNRLYWYRQTLGQGPEFLTYFQNEAQLEKSRLLSDRFSAERPKGSFSTLEIQRTEQGDSAMYLCASSLISRVNEEFFGPGTRLTVL.

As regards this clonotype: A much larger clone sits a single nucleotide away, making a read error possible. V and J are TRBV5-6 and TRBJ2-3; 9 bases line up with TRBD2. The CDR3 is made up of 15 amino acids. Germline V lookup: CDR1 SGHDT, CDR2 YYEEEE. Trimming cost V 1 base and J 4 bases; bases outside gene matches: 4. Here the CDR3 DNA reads TGTGCCAGCAGCTTGCGACTAGCGGTAGCAGATACGCAGTATTTT. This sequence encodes CASSLRLAVADTQYF.

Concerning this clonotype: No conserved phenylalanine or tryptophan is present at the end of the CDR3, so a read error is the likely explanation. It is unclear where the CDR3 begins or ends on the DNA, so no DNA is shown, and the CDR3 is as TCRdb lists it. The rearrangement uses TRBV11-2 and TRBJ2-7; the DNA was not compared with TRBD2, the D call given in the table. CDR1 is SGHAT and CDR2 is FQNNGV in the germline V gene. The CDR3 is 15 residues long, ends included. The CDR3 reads CASSPGLEKSYERYS.

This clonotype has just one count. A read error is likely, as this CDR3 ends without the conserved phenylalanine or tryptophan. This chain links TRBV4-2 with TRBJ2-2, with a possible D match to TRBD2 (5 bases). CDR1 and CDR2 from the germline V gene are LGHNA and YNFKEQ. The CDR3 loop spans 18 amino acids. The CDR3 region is CASNQLVGPGSGTGELFS. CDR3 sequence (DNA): TGCGCCAGCAACCAACTGGTCGGCCCGGGATCCGGCACCGGGGAGCTGTTTTCT.

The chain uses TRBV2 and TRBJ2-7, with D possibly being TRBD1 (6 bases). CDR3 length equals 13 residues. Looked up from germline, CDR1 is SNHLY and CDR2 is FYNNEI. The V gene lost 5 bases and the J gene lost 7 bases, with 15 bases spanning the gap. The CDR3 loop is CASSYSTGMEQYF. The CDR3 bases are TGTGCCAGCAGTTATTCGACAGGAATGGAGCAGTACTTC.

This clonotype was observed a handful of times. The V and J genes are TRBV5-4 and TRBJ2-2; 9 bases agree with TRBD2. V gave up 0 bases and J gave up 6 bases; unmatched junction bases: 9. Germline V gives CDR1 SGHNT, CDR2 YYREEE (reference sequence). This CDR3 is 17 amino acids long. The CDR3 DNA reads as TGTGCCAGCAGCTTGGGAGCGGGAGGATCTTTCCCCGGGGAGCTGTTTTTT. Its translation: CASSLGAGGSFPGELFF. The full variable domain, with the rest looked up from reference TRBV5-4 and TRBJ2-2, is ETGVTQSPTHLIKTRGQQVTLRCSSQSGHNTVSWYQQALGQGPQFIFQYYREEENGRGNFPPRFSGLQFPNYSSELNVNALELDDSALYLCASSLGAGGSFPGELFFGEGSRLTVL.